The 8 T cell receptor beta chains given below trace back to one sample, sequenced in a study of blood T cell repertoires in COVID-19 (dated by TCRdb to between 2020 and 2021). The library was made by the immunoSEQ multiplex PCR assay. Held by TCRdb, this immuneACCESS table contains in-frame sequences only and omits some clones. Under half of the omission traces to an unresolved V gene where checked; the cause of the rest is unknown. The sample records about 230,000 clones, 80% to 85% of which are singletons. Around 30% of the sample is taken by the ten largest. The sequencing input was peripheral blood. Receptors were obtained from a man in his forties with acute or convalescent COVID-19.

The J gene is TRBJ1-1, the V gene TRBV7-8; D unresolved. Trimming took off 3 bases at V and 3 bases at J, with 8 bases between the two ends. Germline V lookup: CDR1 SGHVS, CDR2 FQNEAQ. This CDR3 has 13 residues. The DNA of the CDR3 is TGTGCCAGCAGCTTCTGGGCGTACACTGAAGCTTTCTTT. It encodes CASSFWAYTEAFF.

The chain has TRBV5-4 and TRBJ2-5; D is perhaps TRBD1 (6 bases). The CDR3 has 12 residues. Germline lookup yields CDR1 SGHNT and CDR2 YYREEE (reference sequence). Deletions cut 4 bases from V and 7 bases from J, with 11 bases between. As DNA, the CDR3 is TGTGCCAGCAGCCGGGAAGGGGGGACCCAGTACTTC. Encoded protein: CASSREGGTQYF.

This clone was detected a few times. The V and J genes are TRBV6-6 and TRBJ2-3, with D unclear. The CDR3 is 11 amino acids. Per germline, CDR1 MNHNY and CDR2 SVGAGI (reference sequence). Trimming removed 8 bases from V and 0 bases from J, with 3 bases in between. CDR3 amino acids: CASRSTDTQYF. Here the CDR3 DNA reads TGTGCCAGCCGTAGCACAGATACGCAGTATTTT.

The chain has TRBV12-3 or TRBV12-4 and TRBJ2-1; the D is unclear. Trimming removed 8 bases from V and 4 bases from J, with 9 bases in between. The CDR3 totals 12 residues. In DNA, the CDR3 is TGTGCCAGCCAGGCCGATTACAATGAGCAGTTCTTC. Translation: CASQADYNEQFF.

The chain uses TRBV19 and TRBJ2-7, with D perhaps TRBD2 (5 bases). V was shortened by 3 bases and J by 4 bases, with 10 bases between the two germline ends. The CDR3 spans 13 residues. CDR1 LNHDA and CDR2 SQIVND come from the germline V gene (reference sequence). The CDR3 bases are TGTGCCAGTAGTATGGACTCTGGGTACGAGCAGTACTTC. Its translation: CASSMDSGYEQYF.

The rearrangement joins TRBV7-2 to TRBJ1-2, with D perhaps matching TRBD1 (5 bases). Trimming removed 5 bases at V and 6 bases at J, with 16 bases between. This CDR3 comprises 14 residues. In germline, CDR1 is SGHTA, CDR2 FQGNSA. CDR3 in amino acids: CASSLVGRDHGYTF. CDR3 DNA: TGTGCCAGCAGCCTGGTGGGGAGGGACCATGGCTACACCTTC. Filled out from reference TRBV7-2 and TRBJ1-2, the complete variable domain reads GAGVSQSPSNKVTEKGKDVELRCDPISGHTALYWYRQSLGQGLEFLIYFQGNSAPDKSGLPSDRFSAERTGGSVSTLTIQRTQQEDSAVYLCASSLVGRDHGYTFGSGTRLTVV.

The chain recombines TRBV7-8 with TRBJ1-1, with D perhaps TRBD1 (6 bases). The CDR3 spans 17 residues. The V and J ends lost 2 bases and 1 base respectively, with 17 bases between them. CDR1 SGHVS and CDR2 FQNEAQ come from the germline V gene. As DNA, the CDR3 is TGTGCCAGCAGCTTATGGGAGGGGGGCGCCTGGAACACTGAAGCTTTCTTT. It codes for CASSLWEGGAWNTEAFF.

This chain joins TRBV13 and TRBJ2-2, with D maybe TRBD1 (7 bases). The CDR3 has 14 residues. The V gene's germline CDR1 is PRHDT and CDR2 FYEKMQ (reference sequence). Trimming removed 3 bases from V and 7 bases from J, with 12 bases in between. The CDR3 sequence: CASSLEGANGELFF. The DNA for the CDR3 is TGTGCCAGCAGCTTGGAGGGGGCGAACGGGGAGCTGTTTTTT.